This is a list of T cell receptor beta chains from one sample in a study of PD-L1 blockade in urothelial cancer. The method was immunoSEQ multiplex PCR; TCRdb's version includes in-frame clones alone and lacks a portion of them. The data show 80,000 to 95,000 clones, less than 85% seen once. The sample in question was PBMCs, obtained around atezolizumab (anti-PD-L1) treatment. These receptors originate from a man between 65 and 80 years old with urothelial cancer. Both conserved end residues are part of each CDR3. The order of the fields is CDR3 protein, CDR3 DNA, D gene, V gene, clone size, CDR3 length, J gene. D genes are given only for firm matches. Some rows mark clone size as missing; the rest say once, few, many or name a class of expanded clone.

CDR3 protein: CASSEQLAGIYNEQFF; CDR3 DNA: TGTGCCAGCAGTGAACAACTAGCGGGGATCTACAATGAGCAGTTCTTC; D gene: TRBD2; V gene: TRBV6-1; clone size: -; CDR3 length: 16; J gene: TRBJ2-1
CDR3 protein: CASSLRRETDTQYF; CDR3 DNA: TGTGCCAGCAGCTTACGGCGGGAGACAGATACGCAGTATTTT; D gene: TRBD2; V gene: TRBV7-2; clone size: -; CDR3 length: 14; J gene: TRBJ2-3
CDR3 protein: CAISGGGHDGELFF; CDR3 DNA: TGTGCCATCAGTGGCGGGGGGCACGACGGGGAGCTGTTTTTT; D gene: TRBD2; V gene: TRBV10-3; clone size: -; CDR3 length: 14; J gene: TRBJ2-2
CDR3 protein: CASSLSGTISYEQYF; CDR3 DNA: TGTGCCAGCAGCCTTTCCGGGACTATCTCCTACGAGCAGTACTTC; D gene: TRBD2; V gene: TRBV7-3; clone size: -; CDR3 length: 15; J gene: TRBJ2-7
CDR3 protein: CASSSDRGQYF; CDR3 DNA: TGTGCCAGCAGCTCAGACAGAGGGCAGTACTTC; D gene: -; V gene: TRBV7-2; clone size: -; CDR3 length: 11; J gene: TRBJ2-7
CDR3 protein: CASSLGGPGNTIYF; CDR3 DNA: TGTGCCAGCAGCTTAGGGGGCCCTGGAAACACCATATATTTT; D gene: -; V gene: TRBV7-6; clone size: -; CDR3 length: 14; J gene: TRBJ1-3
CDR3 protein: CASSQEPRGLGNNQPQHF; CDR3 DNA: TGTGCCAGCAGCCAAGAACCTCGGGGATTGGGGAACAATCAGCCCCAGCATTTT; D gene: -; V gene: TRBV14; clone size: -; CDR3 length: 18; J gene: TRBJ1-5
CDR3 protein: CASSSEDRGPWELFF; CDR3 DNA: TGTGCCAGCAGCTCAGAGGACAGGGGGCCGTGGGAGCTGTTTTTT; D gene: -; V gene: TRBV21-1; clone size: -; CDR3 length: 15; J gene: TRBJ2-2
CDR3 protein: CASSLDTYYTGELFF; CDR3 DNA: TGCGCCAGCAGCTTAGATACTTATTACACCGGGGAGCTGTTTTTT; D gene: -; V gene: TRBV5-1; clone size: few; CDR3 length: 15; J gene: TRBJ2-2
CDR3 protein: CASSLSGSSYNEQFF; CDR3 DNA: TGTGCCAGCAGTCTAAGCGGGAGCTCCTACAATGAGCAGTTCTTC; D gene: TRBD2; V gene: TRBV11-2; clone size: -; CDR3 length: 15; J gene: TRBJ2-1
CDR3 protein: CASSLTRQYEQYF; CDR3 DNA: TGTGCCAGCAGCTTAACCAGGCAATACGAGCAGTACTTC; D gene: -; V gene: TRBV7-3; clone size: -; CDR3 length: 13; J gene: TRBJ2-7
CDR3 protein: CASSRLTAGMNTEAFF; CDR3 DNA: TGTGCCAGCAGCCGATTGACAGCGGGCATGAACACTGAAGCTTTCTTT; D gene: -; V gene: TRBV5-8; clone size: -; CDR3 length: 16; J gene: TRBJ1-1
CDR3 protein: CACSGGAKGGNTIYF; CDR3 DNA: TGTGCCTGCAGCGGGGGAGCAAAGGGGGGAAACACCATATATTTT; D gene: -; V gene: TRBV30; clone size: -; CDR3 length: 15; J gene: TRBJ1-3
CDR3 protein: CASSQSGTGDQPQHF; CDR3 DNA: TGTGCCAGCAGCCAATCGGGGACAGGTGATCAGCCCCAGCATTTT; D gene: TRBD1; V gene: TRBV16; clone size: -; CDR3 length: 15; J gene: TRBJ1-5
CDR3 protein: CASSAGLAGGNTGELFF; CDR3 DNA: TGTGCCAGCAGCGCGGGACTAGCGGGAGGGAACACCGGGGAGCTGTTTTTT; D gene: TRBD2; V gene: TRBV7-6; clone size: few; CDR3 length: 17; J gene: TRBJ2-2
CDR3 protein: CASSATVTNEKLFF; CDR3 DNA: TGTGCCAGCAGTGCGACAGTGACCAATGAAAAACTGTTTTTT; D gene: -; V gene: TRBV6-1; clone size: -; CDR3 length: 14; J gene: TRBJ1-4
CDR3 protein: CAMSGDFGEQYF; CDR3 DNA: TGTGCCATGAGCGGGGACTTCGGCGAGCAGTACTTC; D gene: TRBD2; V gene: TRBV10-3; clone size: -; CDR3 length: 12; J gene: TRBJ2-7
CDR3 protein: CATSRDPRTGDFGANVLTF; CDR3 DNA: TGTGCCACCAGCAGAGATCCCCGGACAGGGGACTTTGGGGCCAACGTCCTGACTTTC; D gene: TRBD1; V gene: TRBV15; clone size: -; CDR3 length: 19; J gene: TRBJ2-6
CDR3 protein: CASSQDRLSSYEQYF; CDR3 DNA: TGCGCCAGCAGCCAAGACAGACTGTCGTCCTACGAGCAGTACTTC; D gene: -; V gene: TRBV4-1; clone size: -; CDR3 length: 15; J gene: TRBJ2-7
CDR3 protein: CASSPGDRPRGPQHF; CDR3 DNA: TGTGCCAGCAGTCCAGGCGACCGCCCGCGGGGGCCCCAGCATTTT; D gene: -; V gene: TRBV6-5; clone size: -; CDR3 length: 15; J gene: TRBJ1-5
CDR3 protein: CASRYYNEQFF; CDR3 DNA: TGCGCCAGCAGGTATTACAATGAGCAGTTCTTC; D gene: -; V gene: TRBV10-2; clone size: -; CDR3 length: 11; J gene: TRBJ2-1
CDR3 protein: CAWSNGGAEDTEAFF; CDR3 DNA: TGTGCCTGGAGTAATGGGGGCGCGGAGGACACTGAAGCTTTCTTT; D gene: -; V gene: TRBV30; clone size: -; CDR3 length: 15; J gene: TRBJ1-1
CDR3 protein: CASSPPTPSRNIQYF; CDR3 DNA: TGTGCCAGCAGCCCACCAACCCCGAGTAGAAACATTCAGTACTTC; D gene: -; V gene: TRBV7-2; clone size: -; CDR3 length: 15; J gene: TRBJ2-4
CDR3 protein: CASSPVGGSQETQYF; CDR3 DNA: TGTGCCAGCAGCCCCGTGGGGGGGTCCCAAGAGACCCAGTACTTC; D gene: TRBD2; V gene: TRBV11-2; clone size: -; CDR3 length: 15; J gene: TRBJ2-5
CDR3 protein: CASALQGHGTDTQYF; CDR3 DNA: TGTGCCAGCGCTCTACAGGGGCACGGCACAGATACGCAGTATTTT; D gene: TRBD1; V gene: TRBV5-4; clone size: -; CDR3 length: 15; J gene: TRBJ2-3
CDR3 protein: CASRTEQGYRTGELFF; CDR3 DNA: TGTGCCAGCAGGACCGAACAGGGGTATAGGACCGGGGAGCTGTTTTTT; D gene: TRBD1; V gene: TRBV7-9; clone size: -; CDR3 length: 16; J gene: TRBJ2-2
CDR3 protein: CASSIDRAEAFF; CDR3 DNA: TGTGCCAGTAGTATTGACAGGGCTGAAGCTTTCTTT; D gene: TRBD1; V gene: TRBV19; clone size: -; CDR3 length: 12; J gene: TRBJ1-1
CDR3 protein: CASSRDNWETQYF; CDR3 DNA: TGTGCCAGCAGCCGGGACAATTGGGAGACCCAGTACTTC; D gene: -; V gene: TRBV7-8; clone size: -; CDR3 length: 13; J gene: TRBJ2-5
CDR3 protein: CASSDSEGHNEQFF; CDR3 DNA: TGTGCCAGCAGTGACTCGGAGGGACACAATGAGCAGTTCTTC; D gene: -; V gene: TRBV6-4; clone size: many; CDR3 length: 14; J gene: TRBJ2-1
CDR3 protein: CASSLATGGGSEAFF; CDR3 DNA: TGCGCCAGCAGCTTGGCGACAGGGGGAGGTTCTGAAGCTTTCTTT; D gene: TRBD1; V gene: TRBV5-1; clone size: -; CDR3 length: 15; J gene: TRBJ1-1
CDR3 protein: CASSPLAGANEQFF; CDR3 DNA: TGTGCCAGCAGCCCTCTAGCGGGAGCTAATGAGCAGTTCTTC; D gene: TRBD2; V gene: TRBV7-3; clone size: -; CDR3 length: 14; J gene: TRBJ2-1
CDR3 protein: CASSLRTGSNQPQHF; CDR3 DNA: TGTGCCAGCAGCCTTAGGACAGGCAGCAATCAGCCCCAGCATTTT; D gene: TRBD1; V gene: TRBV2; clone size: -; CDR3 length: 15; J gene: TRBJ1-5
CDR3 protein: CAWSLERGGYTF; CDR3 DNA: TGTGCCTGGAGTCTGGAGCGTGGGGGCTACACCTTC; D gene: -; V gene: TRBV30; clone size: -; CDR3 length: 12; J gene: TRBJ1-2
CDR3 protein: CASSGGRGRVTETQYF; CDR3 DNA: TGTGCCAGCAGCGGGGGGCGGGGGCGAGTGACGGAGACCCAGTACTTC; D gene: -; V gene: TRBV7-9; clone size: -; CDR3 length: 16; J gene: TRBJ2-5
CDR3 protein: CASSPGTGGDAGYTF; CDR3 DNA: TGTGCCAGCAGCCCGGGGACAGGGGGAGACGCGGGCTACACCTTC; D gene: TRBD1; V gene: TRBV7-2; clone size: -; CDR3 length: 15; J gene: TRBJ1-2
CDR3 protein: CASSPEAGGPTDTQYF; CDR3 DNA: TGTGCCAGCAGTCCCGAGGCGGGGGGGCCCACAGATACGCAGTATTTT; D gene: TRBD2; V gene: TRBV6-4; clone size: many; CDR3 length: 16; J gene: TRBJ2-3
CDR3 protein: CASSLFLNMNTEAFF; CDR3 DNA: TGTGCCAGCAGCTTGTTTCTCAACATGAACACTGAAGCTTTCTTT; D gene: -; V gene: TRBV5-4; clone size: -; CDR3 length: 15; J gene: TRBJ1-1
CDR3 protein: CASSIGTVNTEAFF; CDR3 DNA: TGCGCCAGCAGCATCGGGACAGTGAACACTGAAGCTTTCTTT; D gene: TRBD1; V gene: TRBV5-1; clone size: -; CDR3 length: 14; J gene: TRBJ1-1
CDR3 protein: CASSLPTGGHNEQFF; CDR3 DNA: TGTGCCAGCAGCTTGCCGACGGGGGGGCACAATGAGCAGTTCTTC; D gene: TRBD2; V gene: TRBV5-4; clone size: -; CDR3 length: 15; J gene: TRBJ2-1
CDR3 protein: CATQDRGQTEAFF; CDR3 DNA: TGTGCCACTCAGGACAGGGGGCAGACTGAAGCTTTCTTT; D gene: TRBD1; V gene: TRBV19; clone size: -; CDR3 length: 13; J gene: TRBJ1-1
CDR3 protein: CASSQDLGSQETQYF; CDR3 DNA: TGCGCCAGCAGCCAAGATCTTGGCAGCCAAGAGACCCAGTACTTC; D gene: -; V gene: TRBV4-3; clone size: -; CDR3 length: 15; J gene: TRBJ2-5
CDR3 protein: CASSLVGRFYEQYF; CDR3 DNA: TGCGCCAGCAGCTTGGTTGGCAGATTCTACGAGCAGTACTTC; D gene: -; V gene: TRBV5-1; clone size: few; CDR3 length: 14; J gene: TRBJ2-7
CDR3 protein: CASSPLAGGAALYEQYF; CDR3 DNA: TGTGCCAGCTCACCCCTAGCGGGGGGCGCAGCTCTCTACGAGCAGTACTTC; D gene: TRBD2; V gene: TRBV18; clone size: -; CDR3 length: 17; J gene: TRBJ2-7
CDR3 protein: CASSRRTGSGNTIYF; CDR3 DNA: TGTGCCAGCAGCCGACGGACAGGGTCCGGAAACACCATATATTTT; D gene: TRBD1; V gene: TRBV9; clone size: -; CDR3 length: 15; J gene: TRBJ1-3
CDR3 protein: CASSATVAGGDTQYF; CDR3 DNA: TGTGCCAGCAGCGCCACGGTAGCGGGGGGAGATACGCAGTATTTT; D gene: TRBD2; V gene: TRBV9; clone size: once; CDR3 length: 15; J gene: TRBJ2-3
CDR3 protein: CASSPWTSGGADTQYF; CDR3 DNA: TGTGCCAGTAGTCCTTGGACTAGCGGGGGGGCAGATACGCAGTATTTT; D gene: TRBD2; V gene: TRBV19; clone size: -; CDR3 length: 16; J gene: TRBJ2-3
CDR3 protein: CASSSTSGRGDTQYF; CDR3 DNA: TGTGCCAGCAGTTCTACTAGCGGGAGAGGAGATACGCAGTATTTT; D gene: TRBD2; V gene: TRBV6-4; clone size: -; CDR3 length: 15; J gene: TRBJ2-3
CDR3 protein: CASSLLYSYNEQFF; CDR3 DNA: TGTGCCAGCAGTTTATTGTACAGTTACAATGAGCAGTTCTTC; D gene: -; V gene: TRBV27; clone size: -; CDR3 length: 14; J gene: TRBJ2-1
CDR3 protein: CASSPLKRGDPNTGELFF; CDR3 DNA: TGTGCCAGCTCACCACTGAAAAGGGGCGATCCGAACACCGGGGAGCTGTTTTTT; D gene: -; V gene: TRBV18; clone size: -; CDR3 length: 18; J gene: TRBJ2-2
CDR3 protein: CATSRDLSSGYEQFF; CDR3 DNA: TGTGCCACCAGCAGAGATCTTTCCTCGGGTTATGAGCAGTTCTTC; D gene: -; V gene: TRBV15; clone size: -; CDR3 length: 15; J gene: TRBJ2-1